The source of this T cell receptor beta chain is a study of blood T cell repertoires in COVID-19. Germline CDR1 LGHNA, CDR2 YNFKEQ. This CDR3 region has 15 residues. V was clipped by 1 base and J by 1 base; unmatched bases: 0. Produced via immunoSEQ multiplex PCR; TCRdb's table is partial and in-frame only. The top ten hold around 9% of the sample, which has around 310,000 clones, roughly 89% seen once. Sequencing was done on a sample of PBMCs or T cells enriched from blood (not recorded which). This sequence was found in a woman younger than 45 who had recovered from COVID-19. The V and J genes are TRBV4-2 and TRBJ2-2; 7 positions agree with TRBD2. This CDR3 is CASSQAGGNTGELFF. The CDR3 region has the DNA TGTGCCAGCAGCCAAGCGGGAGGGAACACCGGGGAGCTGTTTTTT.